The clone carrying this TCR beta chain was observed a single time. The antigen remains undetermined. This record belongs to a study of OX40 agonist ivuxolimab in advanced cancers. Using immunoSEQ multiplex PCR, the repertoire was profiled, and TCRdb retains in-frame clones only, with some absent. The sample carries some 80,000 clones, about nine tenths recorded once. Notes on the study in general: On average, CD8+ T cells showed a greater number of expanded clones than CD4+.

The CDR3 covers 16 residues. V was clipped by 1 base and J by 0 bases, with 12 bases between them. CDR1 and CDR2 (germline): SGHDN, FVKESK. The input for sequencing was CD4+ or CD8+ T cells sorted from blood, taken in a trial of the OX40 agonist ivuxolimab. This chain joins TRBV14 and TRBJ1-2; the D is unclear. The clonotype originates from an adult with an advanced solid tumor such as melanoma, head and neck, liver or kidney cancer. The CDR3 DNA is TGTGCCAGCAGCCAAGGTTGGGGAGGCCCTAACTATGGCTACACCTTC. Amino acids: CASSQGWGGPNYGYTF. The full variable domain, its missing parts supplied by reference TRBV14 and TRBJ1-2, is EAGVTQFPSHSVIEKGQTVTLRCDPISGHDNLYWYRRVMGKEIKFLLHFVKESKQDESGMPNNRFLAERTGGTYSTLKVQPAELEDSGVYFCASSQGWGGPNYGYTFGSGTRLTVV.